Listed below are T cell receptor beta chains from one sample, sequenced in a study of T cell changes during pregnancy in multiple sclerosis. TCRdb keeps only in-frame clones here, not all; method: immunoSEQ multiplex PCR. The sample yields roughly 48,000 clones, 95% seen once. Sequences were derived from CD8+ T cells from peripheral blood mononuclear cells, sampled in the first trimester of pregnancy. The source of these receptors is a female donor with multiple sclerosis, enrolled in a pregnancy study. Both conserved end residues are part of each CDR3. A D gene is named only where the DNA matches it firmly. Clone size is not always given. Where it is, it says once, few, many or a class for expanded clones.

d_gene	v_gene	j_gene	abundance	len	CDR3nt	CDR3aa
.	TRBV19	TRBJ2-7	.	12	TGTGCCAGTAGTGGACATGGGTACGAGCAGTACTTC	CASSGHGYEQYF
.	TRBV19	TRBJ2-2	.	14	TGTGCCAGTAGTCCCCTGGAGATTTCCGGGGAGCTGTTTTTT	CASSPLEISGELFF
.	TRBV1	TRBJ2-2	.	20	TGCACCAGCAGCCAAGATCTGTCCCGGAGCGGGAGTAGGAACACCGGGGAGCTGTTTTTT	CTSSQDLSRSGSRNTGELFF
TRBD2	TRBV7-9	TRBJ2-2	.	19	TGTGCCAGCAGCACGTGGACTAGCGGGAGGGCGGGTGGCACCGGGGAGCTGTTTTTT	CASSTWTSGRAGGTGELFF
.	TRBV7-9	TRBJ2-5	once	16	TGTGCCAGCAGCTCCCTCACTAGTAGCTTCGGTGGGACCCAGTACTTC	CASSSLTSSFGGTQYF
TRBD2	TRBV7-9	TRBJ2-7	.	17	TGTGCCAGCAGCCCTCGGGGCGGGCGGGAGAGATCCTACGAGCAGTACTTC	CASSPRGGRERSYEQYF
.	TRBV27	TRBJ2-7	.	11	TGTGCCAGCGGAAGGGGCTACGAGCAGTACTTC	CASGRGYEQYF
.	TRBV11-2	TRBJ1-2	.	14	TGTGCCAGCAGCTTGCCTTACGGGGGAAATGGCTACACCTTC	CASSLPYGGNGYTF
.	TRBV5-5	TRBJ2-3	.	16	TGTGCCAGCAGCTTGGCCAAAGGGGGTACGACAGATACGCAGTATTTT	CASSLAKGGTTDTQYF
.	TRBV19	TRBJ2-7	once	14	TGTGCCAGTAGCTTCGGGTTGTTCCCATACGAGCAGTACTTC	CASSFGLFPYEQYF
.	TRBV5-4	TRBJ1-1	.	12	TGTGCCAGCAGCTTCCGGGACACTGAAGCTTTCTTT	CASSFRDTEAFF
.	TRBV27	TRBJ2-1	.	14	TGTGCCAGCAGTTTTGTTAATCCTTACAATGAGCAGTTCTTC	CASSFVNPYNEQFF
.	TRBV19	TRBJ1-1	.	13	TGTGCCAGTAGTATGACAGCCCGAACTGAAGCTTTCTTT	CASSMTARTEAFF
TRBD1	TRBV29-1	TRBJ2-1	.	12	TGCAGCGCTACTGACAGGGAGCATGAGCAGTTCTTC	CSATDREHEQFF
TRBD1	TRBV28	TRBJ1-3	.	14	TGTGCCAGCAGTTTAGCGCAGGGGGCGGACACCATATATTTT	CASSLAQGADTIYF
.	TRBV9	TRBJ2-7	.	15	TGTGCCAGCAGCCCCCTCGGGACTGGTACCTACGAGCAGTACTTC	CASSPLGTGTYEQYF
.	TRBV10-2	TRBJ2-1	.	13	TGCGCCAGCAGCAACTCCCCTCGAAATGAGCAGTTCTTC	CASSNSPRNEQFF
TRBD1	TRBV6-1	TRBJ1-5	once	14	TGTGCCAGCAGTGACCAGACAGGGGTTCAGCCCCAGCATTTT	CASSDQTGVQPQHF
TRBD1	TRBV18	TRBJ2-2	.	14	TGTGCCAGCTCACGGACAGGGGGACCCGGGGAGCTGTTTTTT	CASSRTGGPGELFF
TRBD1	TRBV4-3	TRBJ1-5	.	15	TGCGCCAGCAGCCAAGACTCGGGGACAGGGCAGCCCCAGCATTTT	CASSQDSGTGQPQHF
TRBD1	TRBV14	TRBJ2-7	.	12	TGTGCCAGCACCGACAGGGCGGGTATACAGTACTTC	CASTDRAGIQYF
TRBD2	TRBV2	TRBJ2-3	.	14	TGTGCCAGCAATCCCAGCGGGGGCACAGATACGCAGTATTTT	CASNPSGGTDTQYF
.	TRBV19	TRBJ2-5	.	15	TGTGCCAGTAGTCCTGGGACAACCTTCCAAGAGACCCAGTACTTC	CASSPGTTFQETQYF
TRBD1	TRBV7-9	TRBJ2-2	once	15	TGTGCCAGCAGCTTGGGGACAGGGAACACCGGGGAGCTGTTTTTT	CASSLGTGNTGELFF
.	TRBV5-1	TRBJ2-7	.	12	TGCGCCAGCAGCTTGGAGGGGGTCGAGCAGTACTTC	CASSLEGVEQYF
.	TRBV6-4	TRBJ2-3	.	13	TGTGCCAGCAGTGCGGGAGACACAGATACGCAGTATTTT	CASSAGDTDTQYF
.	TRBV30	TRBJ1-5	once	13	TGTGCCTGGAGTGTACAGGGAATACAGCCCCAGCATTTT	CAWSVQGIQPQHF
.	TRBV7-9	TRBJ1-1	.	12	TGTGCCAGCAGCCCAGGTTCCTCTGAAGCTTTCTTT	CASSPGSSEAFF
TRBD1	TRBV6-1	TRBJ2-7	once	15	TGTGCCAGCAGTGAAGGACAGGGGGCCTCCTACGAGCAGTACTTC	CASSEGQGASYEQYF
.	TRBV29-1	TRBJ1-1	.	12	TGCAGCGTTGAAGAGGGAGACACTGAAGCTTTCTTT	CSVEEGDTEAFF
TRBD1	TRBV6-6	TRBJ2-7	.	14	TGTGCCAGCAGTTCCGGACAGGGAAGCTACGAGCAGTACTTC	CASSSGQGSYEQYF
TRBD1	TRBV6-6	TRBJ2-5	.	13	TGTGCCAGCAGGGACAGGGCGGAAGAGACCCAGTACTTC	CASRDRAEETQYF
.	TRBV27	TRBJ2-7	.	13	TGTGCCAGCAGTCCCTTATCCTCCTACGAGCAGTACTTC	CASSPLSSYEQYF
TRBD1	TRBV23-1	TRBJ1-1	.	15	TGCGCCAGCAGTCAATCGAGAGCAGGGGGCACTGAAGCTTTCTTT	CASSQSRAGGTEAFF
.	TRBV27	TRBJ2-5	.	14	TGTGCCAGCAGTCCTCGGGGTCGGAGTGAGACCCAGTACTTC	CASSPRGRSETQYF
.	TRBV19	TRBJ2-5	.	14	TGTGCCAGTAGTATAACACATCGCCAAGAGACCCAGTACTTC	CASSITHRQETQYF
TRBD1	TRBV27	TRBJ1-5	.	14	TGTGCCAGCAGTTCCGGGACAGACCTTCAGCCCCAGCATTTT	CASSSGTDLQPQHF
.	TRBV19	TRBJ1-1	.	18	TGTGCCAGTAGTATGGGGCAGGAAAGGGTTGGGCTGAACACTGAAGCTTTCTTT	CASSMGQERVGLNTEAFF
TRBD1	TRBV6-5	TRBJ1-1	.	15	TGTGCCAGCAGTTACCCGGGACAGCTGAACACTGAAGCTTTCTTT	CASSYPGQLNTEAFF
TRBD1	TRBV2	TRBJ2-1	.	13	TGTGCCAGCAGAGACAGGGGGTTCAATGAGCAGTTCTTC	CASRDRGFNEQFF
.	TRBV15	TRBJ2-3	.	14	TGTGCCACCAGCAGACCAACTAGCACAGATACGCAGTATTTT	CATSRPTSTDTQYF
.	TRBV6-5	TRBJ2-1	once	15	TGTGCCAGCAGCCAAACTAGCTTCTTATTCAATGAGCAGTTCTTC	CASSQTSFLFNEQFF
.	TRBV4-2	TRBJ2-7	.	15	TGTGCCAGCAGCCATAGTAAGTCGATATTCTACGAGCAGTACTTC	CASSHSKSIFYEQYF
TRBD2	TRBV5-4	TRBJ2-7	.	16	TGTGCCAGCAGCTTGGGGGGCGGGAGAGGGCCCTACGAGCAGTACTTC	CASSLGGGRGPYEQYF